The clone carrying this T cell receptor beta chain turned up a few times. These data are taken from a study of response to subunit inactivated influenza vaccine. One entry per CDR3 protein results from TCRdb running MiXCR on the RT-PCR reads. The table lists 590,000 or so distinct CDR3 sequences, 12% to 15% of them singletons, with approximately 7.6% in the top ten. The CDR3 is 12 amino acids. Germline V gene data show CDR1 as SEHNR and CDR2 as FQNEAQ (reference sequence). Trimming cost V 3 bases and J 11 bases, with 10 bases left between them. The sequence came from a man aged 45-60 years who received an inactivated influenza vaccine. The chain joins TRBV7-9 to TRBJ1-4, with D unresolved. Sample: PBMCs from blood, taken 14 to 15 days before vaccination. The CDR3 sequence: CASSFPDSKLFF. The CDR3, as DNA: TGTGCCAGCAGCTTCCCGGACTCGAAACTGTTTTTT. The whole variable domain, filled in from reference TRBV7-9 and TRBJ1-4, reads DTGVSQNPRHKITKRGQNVTFRCDPISEHNRLYWYRQTLGQGPEFLTYFQNEAQLEKSRLLSDRFSAERPKGSFSTLEIQRTEQGDSAMYLCASSFPDSKLFFGSGTQLSVL.